The clone carrying this TCR beta chain was detected only a few times. The data originate from a study of T cells in Graves' hyperthyroidism and ophthalmopathy. Researchers amplified the TCR beta CDR3 regions from RNA transcripts. HTBI primers drove first-round RT-PCR of the TCR CDR3. In TCRdb, the multiplex PCR reads were re-called with MiXCR into one record per CDR3 protein. The sample carries more than 300,000 distinct CDR3 sequences, approximately 13% recorded once. V trimming: 1 base; J trimming: 4 bases; junction bases outside the gene matches: 0. Looked up from germline, CDR1 is GTSNPN and CDR2 is SVGIG (reference sequence). The CDR3 has 12 residues.

This receptor was taken from an older woman with Graves' hyperthyroidism. Sequenced input: blood. The chain carries TRBV30 and TRBJ1-2; the match to TRBD1 covers 7 bases. Here the CDR3 DNA reads TGTGCCTGGAGTGGACAGGGCTATGGCTACACCTTC. Translated, it gives CAWSGQGYGYTF.